Presented here are 13 T cell receptor beta chains from one specimen sequenced in a study of blood T cell repertoires in COVID-19. The assay was immunoSEQ multiplex PCR, and TCRdb's table has in-frame clones only and misses some. Of 250,000 to 300,000 clones in the sample, approximately 86% are singletons; the top ten hold about 2.2%. Sequencing used peripheral blood. These receptors all come from a woman between 45 and 65 years old who had recovered from COVID-19.

The V gene is TRBV10-3, the J gene TRBJ2-1; 7 bases fit TRBD2. The CDR3 extends over 13 amino acids. The germline V gene encodes CDR1 ENHRY and CDR2 SYGVKD. V lost 8 bases, J lost 4 bases, and 5 bases stayed unmatched. CDR3 coding DNA: TGTGCCATCGGGGACTACCGTTACAATGAGCAGTTCTTC. It codes for CAIGDYRYNEQFF.

This chain uses TRBV15 with TRBJ1-2; TRBD1 agrees at 7 bases. V dropped 7 bases and J dropped 1; count of bases not matched to a gene: 3. This CDR3 region has 13 residues. Germline CDR1 reads LNHNV; CDR2 reads YYDKDF (reference sequence). This CDR3 is CATTGQFNYGYTF. CDR3 nucleotides: TGTGCCACCACGGGACAGTTTAACTATGGCTACACCTTC. The full variable domain, rest sourced from reference TRBV15 and TRBJ1-2, is DAMVIQNPRYQVTQFGKPVTLSCSQTLNHNVMYWYQQKSSQAPKLLFHYYDKDFNNEADTPDNFQSRRPNTSFCFLDIRSPGLGDTAMYLCATTGQFNYGYTFGSGTRLTVV.

V and J are TRBV19 and TRBJ2-4; TRBD1 agrees at 9 bases. The length of the CDR3 is 14 residues. V was clipped by 2 bases and J by 6 bases; unmatched bases: 2. Germline V gene lookup returns CDR1 LNHDA and CDR2 SQIVND (reference sequence). The DNA of the CDR3 is TGTGCCAGTAGTATATTACAGGGGGCAAACATTCAGTACTTC. Translation gives CASSILQGANIQYF. The full variable domain, completed using reference TRBV19 and TRBJ2-4, is DGGITQSPKYLFRKEGQNVTLSCEQNLNHDAMYWYRQDPGQGLRLIYYSQIVNDFQKGDIAEGYSVSREKKESFPLTVTSAQKNPTAFYLCASSILQGANIQYFGAGTRLSVL.

The chain combines TRBV5-6 with TRBJ2-5; weak D call: TRBD2 (6 bases). The CDR3 is made up of 15 amino acids. Germline assignment: CDR1 SGHDT and CDR2 YYEEEE. Trimming left V 1 base short and J 4 bases short, with 14 bases between. The CDR3 nucleotides are TGTGCCAGCAGCTTGAGAAAGTTGGGGGGAGAGACCCAGTACTTC. Its protein product is CASSLRKLGGETQYF.

This clone was seen only once. CDR3 nucleotide sequence: TGCGCCAGCAGCCGACTCCTCGGACAGTTAAATGAAAAACTGTTTTTT. Translated: CASSRLLGQLNEKLFF. The rearrangement uses TRBV4-1 and TRBJ1-4; maybe TRBD1 (6 bases). The CDR3 extends over 16 amino acids. V lost 4 bases, J lost 5 bases, and 17 bases lay in between. Looked up from germline, CDR1 is MGHRA and CDR2 is YSYEKL.

V usage is TRBV11-2 and J usage is TRBJ1-6; TRBD1 matches at 9 bases. There are 15 residues in the CDR3. J lost 8 bases, V lost 5 bases, and 7 bases had no gene match. CDR1 is SGHAT and CDR2 is FQNNGV in the germline V gene. CDR3 sequence reads: CASSTRTGEDSPLHF. The CDR3 DNA reads as TGTGCCAGCAGCACCCGGACAGGGGAAGATTCACCCCTCCACTTT.

The chain has TRBV5-4 and TRBJ1-5, with D possibly TRBD1 on 5 matching bases. The CDR3 spans 14 residues. Germline-derived CDR1 and CDR2 are SGHNT and YYREEE (reference sequence). The germline V and J ends were trimmed by 2 bases and 7 bases, with 13 bases remaining between them. The CDR3 loop reads CASSFYGGAQPQHF. In DNA form, the CDR3 reads TGTGCCAGCAGCTTCTATGGAGGGGCGCAGCCCCAGCATTTT.

CDR3 bases: TGTGCCAGCAGTTTAGTGAGGGCAGGGCAGTTCTTC. It codes for CASSLVRAGQFF. The chain is built from TRBV12-3 or TRBV12-4 and TRBJ2-1; D possibly corresponds to TRBD2 (5 bases). V lost 1 base and J 12 bases, leaving 10 bases between the germline ends. The CDR3 consists of 12 residues.

The V call is TRBV6-5, the J call TRBJ2-1, with D maybe TRBD2 (7 bases). Germline assignment: CDR1 MNHEY and CDR2 SVGAGI. V was trimmed by 6 bases and J by 4 bases, leaving 16 bases between them. The CDR3 has 15 residues. CDR3 residues: CASRRGRVVYNEQFF. As DNA, the CDR3 is TGTGCCAGCAGGCGGGGGCGGGTTGTTTACAATGAGCAGTTCTTC.

The V and J genes are TRBV7-2 and TRBJ2-5; D is perhaps TRBD2 (6 bases). The germline V gene has CDR1 SGHTA and CDR2 FQGNSA. The V and J ends lost 6 bases and 4 bases respectively, with 18 bases between them. The length of the CDR3 is 15 residues. This CDR3 is CASRFDGGRGETQYF. The CDR3 nucleotides are TGTGCCAGCAGATTCGACGGGGGAAGGGGAGAGACCCAGTACTTC.

This clone came up once. The rearrangement uses TRBV5-4 and TRBJ2-7; possibly TRBD1 for D (6 bases). The germline V and J ends were trimmed by 1 base and 5 bases, with 10 bases remaining between them. Germline CDR1 is SGHNT and CDR2 is YYREEE (reference sequence). This CDR3 region has 13 residues. The CDR3: CASSLTGFHEQYF. As DNA, the CDR3 is TGTGCCAGCAGCTTGACAGGGTTCCACGAGCAGTACTTC.

The chain has TRBV6-6 and TRBJ1-2; 8 positions agree with TRBD1. Germline V gives CDR1 MNHNY, CDR2 SVGAGI (reference sequence). The CDR3 has 12 amino acids. V shed 6 bases and J 6 bases; nucleotides not matched to a gene: 3. CDR3 DNA sequence: TGTGCCAGCAGGAAACAGGGGGATGGCTACACCTTC. Amino acids: CASRKQGDGYTF.

J is TRBJ2-3 and V is TRBV15; 10 bases line up with TRBD1. J gave up 4 bases and V 1 base, and 5 bases lay outside the gene matches. The CDR3 consists of 16 residues. Germline-derived CDR1 and CDR2 are LNHNV and YYDKDF (reference sequence). CDR3 sequence: CATSRGDRGRADTQYF. In DNA form, the CDR3 reads TGTGCCACCAGCAGAGGTGACAGGGGGCGAGCAGATACGCAGTATTTT. Combining the CDR3 with reference TRBV15 and TRBJ2-3 gives the whole variable domain DAMVIQNPRYQVTQFGKPVTLSCSQTLNHNVMYWYQQKSSQAPKLLFHYYDKDFNNEADTPDNFQSRRPNTSFCFLDIRSPGLGDTAMYLCATSRGDRGRADTQYFGPGTRLTVL.